This T cell receptor (beta chain) stems from a study of blood T cell repertoires in COVID-19. On the study more broadly: From T cells, B-cell-depleted T cells, or PBMCs came the material, which was cDNA or gDNA.

Per the study methods: Amplification of reference gene primers was used by the study to estimate nucleated cell counts. The assay was immunoSEQ multiplex PCR, and TCRdb's table has in-frame clones only and misses some. V, J and clone size reflect that table, while D and trimming were determined from the DNA. The table lists approximately 150,000 clones, 87% of them singletons. Adults between roughly 18 and 90 years of age took part from 24 US areas. The CDR3 runs to 11 residues. V dropped 6 bases and J dropped 5 bases, with 7 bases sitting between them. Germline CDR1 and CDR2: MDHEN and SYDVKM. The material sequenced was PBMCs or T cells enriched from blood (not recorded which). This TCR was sampled from a man in his fifties or sixties who had recovered from COVID-19. The V gene is TRBV28, the J gene TRBJ2-5; D not resolved. CDR3 DNA sequence: TGTGCCAGCAGCGAGTGGGAGACCCAGTACTTC. Amino acid sequence: CASSEWETQYF.